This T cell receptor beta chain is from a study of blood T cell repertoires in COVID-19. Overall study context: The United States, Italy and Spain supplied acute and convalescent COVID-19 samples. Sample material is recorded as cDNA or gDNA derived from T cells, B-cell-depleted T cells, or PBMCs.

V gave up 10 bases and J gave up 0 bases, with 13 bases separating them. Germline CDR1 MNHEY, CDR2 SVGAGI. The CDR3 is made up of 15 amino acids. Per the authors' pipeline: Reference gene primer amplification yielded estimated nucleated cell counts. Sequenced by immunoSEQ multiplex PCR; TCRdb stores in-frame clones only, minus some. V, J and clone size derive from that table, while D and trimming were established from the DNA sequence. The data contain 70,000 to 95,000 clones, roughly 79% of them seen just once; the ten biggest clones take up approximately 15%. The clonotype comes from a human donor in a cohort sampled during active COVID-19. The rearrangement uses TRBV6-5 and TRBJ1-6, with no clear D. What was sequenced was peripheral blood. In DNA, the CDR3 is TGTGCCACCAGAGGTCGGAGCTCCTATAATTCACCCCTCCACTTT. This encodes CATRGRSSYNSPLHF.